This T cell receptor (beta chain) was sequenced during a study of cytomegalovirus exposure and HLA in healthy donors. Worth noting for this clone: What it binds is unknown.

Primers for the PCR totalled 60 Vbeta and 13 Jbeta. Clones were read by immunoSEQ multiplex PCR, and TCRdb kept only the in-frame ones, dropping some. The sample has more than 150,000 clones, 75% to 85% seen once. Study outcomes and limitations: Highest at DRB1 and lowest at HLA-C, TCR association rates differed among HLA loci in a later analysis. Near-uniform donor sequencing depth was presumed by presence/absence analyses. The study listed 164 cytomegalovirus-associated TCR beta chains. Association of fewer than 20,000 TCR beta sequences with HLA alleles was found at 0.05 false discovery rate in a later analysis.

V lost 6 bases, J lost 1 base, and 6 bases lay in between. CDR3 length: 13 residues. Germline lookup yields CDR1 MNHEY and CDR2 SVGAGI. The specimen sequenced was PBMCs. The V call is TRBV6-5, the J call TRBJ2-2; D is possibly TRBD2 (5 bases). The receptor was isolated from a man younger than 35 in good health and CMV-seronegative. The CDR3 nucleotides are TGTGCCAGCAGCCGGGGGAACACCGGGGAGCTGTTTTTT. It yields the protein CASSRGNTGELFF.